This T cell receptor (beta chain) was profiled in a study of blood T cell repertoires in COVID-19. About the study: Acute and convalescent COVID-19 samples came from the United States, Italy and Spain. Nucleic acid was either cDNA or gDNA, and it came from T cells, B-cell-depleted T cells, or PBMCs.

Original processing notes: Estimated nucleated cell counts came from reference gene primer amplification. TCRdb's copy holds only in-frame clones and misses some; the assay was immunoSEQ multiplex PCR. The DNA was the basis for D and trimming; V, J and clone size are from that table. The table has 340,000 or so clones, over 75% seen once. Germline V gene data show CDR1 as MNHEY and CDR2 as SMNVEV (reference sequence). V was pared by 6 bases and J by 6 bases, with 18 bases between. This CDR3 is 14 amino acids long. The sequenced sample was peripheral blood. V gene TRBV27 combines with J gene TRBJ2-7; D is perhaps TRBD2 (6 bases). The sequence was obtained from a man in his fifties or sixties with active or convalescent COVID-19. The CDR3 coding sequence is TGTGCCAGCAGCCTAACTAGTAGCGGAAGCGAGCAGTACTTC. Amino acids: CASSLTSSGSEQYF.